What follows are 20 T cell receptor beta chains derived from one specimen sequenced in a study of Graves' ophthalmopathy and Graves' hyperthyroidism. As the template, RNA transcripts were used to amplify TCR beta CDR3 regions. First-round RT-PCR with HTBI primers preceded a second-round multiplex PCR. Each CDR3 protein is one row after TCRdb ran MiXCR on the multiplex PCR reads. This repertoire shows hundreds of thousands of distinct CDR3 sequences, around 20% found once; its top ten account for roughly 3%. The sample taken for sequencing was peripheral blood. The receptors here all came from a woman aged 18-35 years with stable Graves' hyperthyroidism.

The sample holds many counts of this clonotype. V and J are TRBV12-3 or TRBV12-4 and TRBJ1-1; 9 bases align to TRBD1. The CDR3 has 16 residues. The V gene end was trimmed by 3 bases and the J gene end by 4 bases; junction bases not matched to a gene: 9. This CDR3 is CASSFGQGKGPTEAFF. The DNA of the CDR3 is TGTGCCAGCAGTTTCGGACAGGGGAAAGGGCCCACTGAAGCTTTCTTT.

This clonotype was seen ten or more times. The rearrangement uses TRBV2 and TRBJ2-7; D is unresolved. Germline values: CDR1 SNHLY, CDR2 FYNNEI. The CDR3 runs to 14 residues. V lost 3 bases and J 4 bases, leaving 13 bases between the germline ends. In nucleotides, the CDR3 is TGTGCCAGCAGTGATCAAGGGCTTCGGTACGAGCAGTACTTC. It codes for CASSDQGLRYEQYF.

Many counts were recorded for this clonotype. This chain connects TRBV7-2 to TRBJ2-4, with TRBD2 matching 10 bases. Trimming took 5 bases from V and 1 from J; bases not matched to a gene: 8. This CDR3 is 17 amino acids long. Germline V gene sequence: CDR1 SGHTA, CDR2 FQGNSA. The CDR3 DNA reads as TGTGCCAGCAGCCCTCGGCCGGGACTAGCGGCCAAAAACATTCAGTACTTC. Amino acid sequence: CASSPRPGLAAKNIQYF.

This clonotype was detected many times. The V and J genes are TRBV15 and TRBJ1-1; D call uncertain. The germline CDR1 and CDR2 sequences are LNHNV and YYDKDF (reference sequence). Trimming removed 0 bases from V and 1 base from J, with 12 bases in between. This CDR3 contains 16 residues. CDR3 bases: TGTGCCACCAGCAGAGATCGGCGGCCCAGGAACACTGAAGCTTTCTTT. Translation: CATSRDRRPRNTEAFF.

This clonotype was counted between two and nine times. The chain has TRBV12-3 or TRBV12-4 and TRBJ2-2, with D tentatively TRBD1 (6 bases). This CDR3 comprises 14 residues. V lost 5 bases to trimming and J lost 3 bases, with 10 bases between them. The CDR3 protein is CASSGQGYTGELFF. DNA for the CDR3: TGTGCCAGCAGTGGCCAGGGGTACACCGGGGAGCTGTTTTTT.

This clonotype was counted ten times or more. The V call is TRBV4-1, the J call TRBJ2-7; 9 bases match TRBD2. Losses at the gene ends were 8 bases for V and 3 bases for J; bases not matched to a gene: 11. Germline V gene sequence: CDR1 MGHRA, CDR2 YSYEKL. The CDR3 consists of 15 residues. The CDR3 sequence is CASGPSGTSNYEQYF. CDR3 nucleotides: TGCGCCAGCGGCCCATCCGGGACTAGCAACTACGAGCAGTACTTC.

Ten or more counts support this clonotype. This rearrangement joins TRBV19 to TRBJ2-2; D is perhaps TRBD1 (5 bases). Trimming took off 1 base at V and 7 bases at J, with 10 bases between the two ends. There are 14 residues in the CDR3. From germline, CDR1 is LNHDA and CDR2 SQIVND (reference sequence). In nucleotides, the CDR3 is TGTGCCAGTAGTATAGGCTTAGGGGTCGGGGAGCTGTTTTTT. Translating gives CASSIGLGVGELFF.

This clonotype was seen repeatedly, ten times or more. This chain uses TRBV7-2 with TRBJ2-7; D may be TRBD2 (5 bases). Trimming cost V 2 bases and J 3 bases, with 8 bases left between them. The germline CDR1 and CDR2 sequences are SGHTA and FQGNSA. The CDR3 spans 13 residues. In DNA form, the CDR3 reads TGTGCCAGCAGCTTAAAGAGGGTCTACGAGCAGTACTTC. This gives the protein CASSLKRVYEQYF.

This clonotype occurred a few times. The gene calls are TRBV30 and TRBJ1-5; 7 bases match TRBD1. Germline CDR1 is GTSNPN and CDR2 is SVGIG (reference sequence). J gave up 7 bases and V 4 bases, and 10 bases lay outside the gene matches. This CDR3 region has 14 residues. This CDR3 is CAWTPGQDGQPQHF. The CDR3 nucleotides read TGTGCCTGGACACCCGGACAGGATGGACAGCCCCAGCATTTT.

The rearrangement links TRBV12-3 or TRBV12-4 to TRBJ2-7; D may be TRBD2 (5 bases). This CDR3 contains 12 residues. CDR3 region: CTLEAEAYEQYF. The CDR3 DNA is TGTACCTTGGAGGCCGAAGCTTACGAGCAGTACTTC.

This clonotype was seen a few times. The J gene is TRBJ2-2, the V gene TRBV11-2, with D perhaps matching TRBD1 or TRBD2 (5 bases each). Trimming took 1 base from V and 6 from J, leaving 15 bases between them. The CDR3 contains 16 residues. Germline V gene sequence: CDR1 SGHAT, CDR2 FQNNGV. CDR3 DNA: TGTGCCAGCAGCTTAGTTCGAGGGGAAAAGGCCGGGGAGCTGTTTTTT. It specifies CASSLVRGEKAGELFF.

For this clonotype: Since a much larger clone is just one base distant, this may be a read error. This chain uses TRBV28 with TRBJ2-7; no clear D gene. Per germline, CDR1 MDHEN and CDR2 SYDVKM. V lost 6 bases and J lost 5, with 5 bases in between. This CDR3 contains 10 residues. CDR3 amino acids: CASRADEQYF. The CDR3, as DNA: TGTGCCAGCAGGGCAGACGAGCAGTACTTC.

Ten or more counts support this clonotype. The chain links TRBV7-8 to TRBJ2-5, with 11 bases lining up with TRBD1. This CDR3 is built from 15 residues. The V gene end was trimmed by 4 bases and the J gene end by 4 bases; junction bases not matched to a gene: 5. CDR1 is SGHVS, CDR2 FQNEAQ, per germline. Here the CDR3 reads CASSYGTGGRETQYF. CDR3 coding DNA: TGTGCCAGCAGCTACGGGACAGGGGGTAGAGAGACCCAGTACTTC.

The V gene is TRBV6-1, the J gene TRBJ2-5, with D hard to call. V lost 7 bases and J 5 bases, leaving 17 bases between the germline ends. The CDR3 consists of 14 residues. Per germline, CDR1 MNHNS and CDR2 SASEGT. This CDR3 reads CASTPSFGLETQYF. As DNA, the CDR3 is TGTGCCAGCACCCCGTCGTTTGGCTTGGAGACCCAGTACTTC.

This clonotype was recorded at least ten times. In DNA, the CDR3 is TGTGCCAGCAGTGTCCTCGGGTTGGGGGGTCAAGAGACCCAGTACTTC. Translated: CASSVLGLGGQETQYF. The chain joins TRBV28 to TRBJ2-5, with D tentatively TRBD2 (6 bases). There are 16 residues in the CDR3. V lost 5 bases, J lost 2 bases, and 18 bases lay in between. The germline CDR1 and CDR2 sequences are MDHEN and SYDVKM.

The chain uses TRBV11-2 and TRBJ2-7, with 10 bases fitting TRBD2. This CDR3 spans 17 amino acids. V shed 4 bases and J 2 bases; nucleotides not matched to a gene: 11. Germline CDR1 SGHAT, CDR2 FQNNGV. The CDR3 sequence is CASSSLQLAGTTYEQYF. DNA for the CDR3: TGTGCCAGCAGCTCCCTGCAACTAGCGGGGACCACCTACGAGCAGTACTTC.

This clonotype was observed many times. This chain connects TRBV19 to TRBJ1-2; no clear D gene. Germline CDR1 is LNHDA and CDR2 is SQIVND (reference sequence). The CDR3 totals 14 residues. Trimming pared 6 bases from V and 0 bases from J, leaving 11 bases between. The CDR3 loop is CASRGSGANYGYTF. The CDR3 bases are TGTGCCAGTAGGGGGTCGGGAGCTAACTATGGCTACACCTTC.

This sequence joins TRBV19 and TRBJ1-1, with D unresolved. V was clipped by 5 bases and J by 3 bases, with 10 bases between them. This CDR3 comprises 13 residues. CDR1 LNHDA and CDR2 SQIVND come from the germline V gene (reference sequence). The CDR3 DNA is TGTGCCAGTAGTGTTTTTCAGGACACTGAAGCTTTCTTT. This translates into CASSVFQDTEAFF.

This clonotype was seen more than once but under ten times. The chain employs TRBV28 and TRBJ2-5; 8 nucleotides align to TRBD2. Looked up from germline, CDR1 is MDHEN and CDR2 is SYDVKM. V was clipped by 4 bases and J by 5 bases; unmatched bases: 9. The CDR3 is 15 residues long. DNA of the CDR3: TGTGCCAGCAGTTCCAACACGGGAGGGCGGGAGACCCAGTACTTC. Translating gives CASSSNTGGRETQYF.

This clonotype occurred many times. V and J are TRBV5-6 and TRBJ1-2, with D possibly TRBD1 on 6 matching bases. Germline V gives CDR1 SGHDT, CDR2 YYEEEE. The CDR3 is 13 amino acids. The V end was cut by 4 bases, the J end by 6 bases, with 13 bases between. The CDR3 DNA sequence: TGTGCCAGCAGCGCTGACAGGTTCCATGGCTACACCTTC. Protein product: CASSADRFHGYTF.